This T cell receptor beta chain was identified in a study of Tregs in tolerant kidney transplant recipients. Study-level results: Tregs expanded with activated donor B cells seemed most donor-specific. No direct test of biological reproducibility was done here.

CD4+CD25+CD127- Tregs, CD4+CD25- non-Tregs, CD4 and CD8 cells were sorted. Thawed PBMCs were rested overnight at 37°C with around 200 IU/ml IL-2 before regulatory T cell sorting. A few counts support this clone. Its antigen remains unidentified. Generated by immunoSEQ multiplex PCR, the TCRdb table keeps only in-frame clones and is missing some. Of approximately 43,000 clones listed, about 89% are singletons. Per the germline V gene, CDR1 is SGHRS and CDR2 is YFSETQ. Losses at the gene ends were 1 base for V and 0 bases for J; bases not matched to a gene: 1. There are 16 residues in the CDR3. The clonotype originates from a human donor in good health. The chain recombines TRBV5-1 with TRBJ2-2; 9 positions agree with TRBD2. Sequencing was performed on Tregs from blood. CDR3 nucleotides: TGCGCCAGCAGCTTGCTAGCGGGATCGAACACCGGGGAGCTGTTTTTT. This codes for CASSLLAGSNTGELFF.